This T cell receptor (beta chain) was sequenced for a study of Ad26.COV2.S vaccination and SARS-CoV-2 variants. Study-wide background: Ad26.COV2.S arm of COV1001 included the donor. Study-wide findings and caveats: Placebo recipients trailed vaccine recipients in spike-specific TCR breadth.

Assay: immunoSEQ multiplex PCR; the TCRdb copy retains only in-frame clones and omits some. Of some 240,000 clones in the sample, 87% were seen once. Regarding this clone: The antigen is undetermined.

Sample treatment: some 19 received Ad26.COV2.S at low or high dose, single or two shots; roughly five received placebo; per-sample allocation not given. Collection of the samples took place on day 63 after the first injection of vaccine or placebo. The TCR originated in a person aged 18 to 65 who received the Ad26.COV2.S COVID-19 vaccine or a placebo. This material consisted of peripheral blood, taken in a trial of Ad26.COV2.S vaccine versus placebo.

As DNA, the CDR3 is TGTGCCACCAGTGAAGGAACCGGGACAATCGATGGCTACACCTTC. The encoded protein is CATSEGTGTIDGYTF. J is TRBJ1-2 and V is TRBV24-1, with a tentative D call TRBD1 (6 bases). Trimming stripped 4 bases from V and 6 bases from J, with 17 bases between. This CDR3 region has 15 residues. Looked up from germline, CDR1 is KGHDR and CDR2 is SFDVKD.